This record looks at one TCR beta chain sequence and its context. This clone was observed a few times. No cognate antigen has been identified for it. The sample holds no much larger clone one base away, and base qualities are not on file. Receptor libraries were prepared by the immunoSEQ multiplex PCR assay. The multiplex PCR relied on a mix of 60 forward primers for TCR Vbeta segments and 13 reverse primers for TCR Jbeta segments. The CDR3 region of rearranged TCR beta genes was amplified from genomic DNA by a multiplex PCR assay. The Illumina HiSeq System was used to sequence the amplified TCR beta libraries as 87-base-pair reads. The authors' pipeline ran thus. A later analysis tallied some 79 million unique TCR beta chains across the 700 or so repertoires, and around 10 million of those chains were shared by two or more donors. Raw reads were error-corrected and collapsed into unique sequences by a nearest-neighbor algorithm in which closely related sequences were merged to remove PCR and sequencing errors. V, D and J gene segments were assigned by aligning CDR3 sequences to IMGT reference sequences. For a sequence to be retained, a match of at least six nucleotides to both a V gene segment and a J gene segment was required. Rearrangements were classified as productive when the CDR3 lacked stop codons and remained in frame with V and J, and all other rearrangements were classified as non-productive. Following IMGT convention, CDR3 was defined as the stretch from the second conserved V-encoded cysteine to the conserved J-encoded phenylalanine. The earlier analysis of 450 to 750 of the donors excluded any sequence lacking an unambiguous match to a single V gene segment. An earlier analysis of fewer than 750 of the donors called V segments functional above 56.7% productive rearrangements and segregating when the between-donor standard deviation exceeded 5%. To diagnose cytomegalovirus status from the catalog of TCR beta chain sequences, a statistical classification framework was built. In a later analysis, V and J genes were assigned by comparing TCR nucleotide sequences against IMGT/GENE-DB human TR gene sequences. The TCRdist pipeline was used in a later analysis to assign CDR3 sequences and most-parsimonious VDJ recombination scenarios. In a later analysis, each TCR beta chain was defined by its CDR3 amino acid sequence together with its V-gene family, and reads without a unique V-gene family were excluded. As a way to deal with suspected cross-contamination and a sequencing artifact, a later analysis dropped nearly 600 nucleotide sequences that were highly shared and had low generation probability. In a later analysis, a clonal expansion index was calculated for each public chain from normalized within-repertoire ranks of inferred template counts. Generation probabilities in a later analysis came from a VDJ recombination model fitted to out-of-frame rearrangements, and those results were checked against IGoR. In a later analysis, TCR-TCR, TCR-HLA and TCR-CMV co-occurrence was scored with hypergeometric tests, and a repertoire-size bias correction was applied to TCR pairs. False discovery rates were estimated in a later analysis by permuting HLA or CMV assignments 20 times. In a later analysis, co-occurring TCRs were grouped using DBSCAN, and TCRdist sequence similarity was added for clustering within HLA-allele-positive subsets. Co-occurrence clustering excluded repertoires with fewer than 30,000 or more than 120,000 public chains, plus five with anomalous nucleotide sharing. Here the immuneACCESS table is served through TCRdb, limited to in-frame sequences with V and J called. Missing clones are a known gap in these copies; in checked studies unresolved V genes cover under half, and the rest lacks a known reason. V, J and clone size are those of that table, while D and trimming were read from the DNA. Within this sample are over 50,000 clones, with approximately 80% of them counted one time only. The ten largest clonotypes hold around 1.7% of the sample.

The record originates from a study of cytomegalovirus exposure and HLA in healthy donors (dated by TCRdb to between 2016 and 2019). A note on the overall study: In an earlier analysis of under 600 of the donors, roughly 300 Gb of sequence data and just under 120 million unique TCR beta sequences from 180 million or so T cells were reported. Approximately 300 gigabases of sequencing data and tens of millions of unique TCR sequences made up an early release that covered approximately 620 HLA-typed donors. The genetic ancestry cluster associated with self-reported Caucasian donors included roughly four fifths of the 350 to 500 genotyped donors. The study was designed to test whether signatures of past pathogen exposure could be identified by cataloging public T cell receptors. The study profiled the T cell repertoires of more than 500 subjects by immunosequencing and related them to cytomegalovirus serostatus. A separate validation cohort of roughly 130 different subjects was used in addition to the roughly 720-subject first cohort. To predict cytomegalovirus infection status, the study combined high-throughput TCR immunosequencing, statistical association of individual TCRs with disease status, and machine learning. To study patterns of TCR occurrence, a later analysis re-analyzed previously published TCR beta repertoires from under 750 donors and added high-resolution HLA genotyping. Rather than using new phenotypic data, the later analysis identified candidate immune exposures from TCR beta sequences and from how often those sequences occurred across donors. In an earlier analysis of roughly 600 of the donors, high-throughput TCR beta sequencing was used to judge whether each TCR beta V gene segment behaved as functional or pseudogenic. Donor age, sex, ethnicity and CMV serostatus were collected together with the repertoire data. A later genetic analysis used genome-wide SNP genotypes for 398 of the 666 donors, treating that subset as a discovery cohort. All discovery cohort repertoires had been generated using a single sequencing platform. Class I and class II HLA loci were covered by the typing at four-digit resolution. The number of typed donors differed by locus: roughly 620-630 for A, B, C, DRB1 and DQB1; roughly 510 for DQA1; approximately 600 for DPA1; and about 450 for DPB1. Roughly five DR-DQ haplotypes were handled as single units for association and clustering, since linkage in the cohort was strong. Among almost 400 genotyped donors of the cohort, an average of about 240,000 unique TCR beta nucleotide sequences were sequenced per donor, roughly a sixth of them non-productive.

The cohort consisted of hundreds of healthy bone marrow donors. Cohort members were all nominally healthy when sampled, although unrecorded immune exposures were likely present. The donor tested CMV seronegative, placing the donor among the 350 or so seronegative members of the cohort. A peripheral blood sample was provided by each donor, and peripheral blood mononuclear cells were used for TCR beta sequencing. Genomic DNA was extracted from the blood cell samples with the Qiagen DNeasy Blood Extraction Kit. The CDR3, cysteine through phenylalanine, is 14 amino acids long. The CDR3 DNA has 42 bases and is translated from base 1. The germline V gene sets CDR1 to SGHDT and CDR2 to YYEEEE. V is cut by 4 bases and J by 14 bases, and the space between the germline ends is 19 bases. Broader findings and caveats from the paper: Presence/absence analyses assumed roughly uniform sequencing depth across donors, an assumption that may not hold. Most TCR sequences were seen in very few donors, while some public TCRs were found in many individuals. In the study, 150 to 200 TCR beta chains were listed as associated with cytomegalovirus. A cluster of highly shared sequence variants was judged likely to represent a technical artifact of the sequencing pipeline. Because some donors lacked HLA typing at each locus, the association tests relied only on the typed subset. An earlier analysis of approximately 570 of the donors showed that most TCR beta V segments appeared in productive rearrangements either about 90% or about 30% of the time, which broadly matched IMGT annotations. Correlated functional status among segregating V segments might reflect linkage disequilibrium, but an unknown experimental factor could not be ruled out. Because counts were too low, about 18 rarely observed V segments, including chromosome 9 orphons, were excluded from the earlier analysis of some 540 of the donors. In this cohort, only TCR beta chains were sequenced, and detectable features were limited by the absence of alpha or paired-chain data. A later genetic analysis associated a missense DCLRE1C variant with V-gene and J-gene trimming of TCR beta chains, and an independent cohort replicated the association. Compared with equally common non-associated chains, HLA-associated TCR beta chains in a later analysis were more clonally expanded and had lower generation probabilities. A later genetic analysis reported fewer N-insertions in productive TCRs among donors in an Asian-associated ancestry cluster than the roughly 640-donor mean. In a later analysis, TCR association rates were found to vary across HLA loci, with the most associated TCRs seen for DRB1 alleles and the fewest for HLA-C alleles. The classifier was reported to diagnose cytomegalovirus status with high specificity and sensitivity in both the original and validation cohorts. Some IMGT-functional V segments, including TRBV6-2 and TRBV6-3, could not be distinguished by the 87-base-pair reads and were therefore excluded. A further reported finding was that TCR beta sequences accurately predicted the HLA-A and HLA-B alleles for most subjects in the first cohort. Three of the identified cytomegalovirus-associated TCR beta chains were confirmed in vitro to be specific for cytomegalovirus antigens. It was suggested by the authors that the approach could potentially be generalized to other disease states and immunological phenotypes. Strong co-occurrence of HLA alleles, especially DR and DQ, made assigning TCR associations to individual alleles difficult. A later analysis reported that several top co-occurrence clusters appeared linked to parvovirus B19, influenza, CMV and Epstein-Barr virus. A later analysis associated 17,000 or so TCR beta sequences with specific HLA alleles at a false discovery rate of 0.05. For the cohort, immune exposure information was limited to CMV serostatus. Most CMV-associated TCR beta chains appeared to be HLA-restricted in a later analysis, and the HLA associations seemed to be driven largely by CMV exposure.

The sequence was collected from a middle-aged man in good health and CMV-seronegative. Rearrangement joined TRBV5-6 to TRBJ1-6; the D gene assignment is ambiguous. The sequencing input was PBMCs. In nucleotides, the sequence is TGTGCCAGCAGCCCGGGAGGGTCCCCGCGGGCCCTCCACTTT. Its protein is CASSPGGSPRALHF.